The rows below give T cell receptor beta chains drawn from one sample of a study of T cell repertoires in cytomegalovirus infection. Via MiXCR, TCRdb re-called the reads, giving one row per CDR3 protein. In the table there are around 740,000 distinct CDR3 sequences, 35% of which are singletons. Sequencing used PBMCs. The receptors were gathered from a human donor in good health (CMV status not recorded). Some clones in this sample may be carry-over from other donors' samples. CDR3s include the opening cysteine and the closing phenylalanine or tryptophan. A D gene is named only where the DNA matches it firmly. Size tells how often a clone was seen (once, few, many) or the class of an expanded clone, and some rows leave it out.

D,V,size,J,CDR3,DNA
.,TRBV20-1,.,TRBJ2-1,CSASLVATHEQFF,TGCAGTGCTAGTCTCGTAGCGACCCATGAGCAGTTCTTC
.,TRBV7-2,.,TRBJ1-6,CASSSYEWAGSSSPLNF,TGTGCCAGCAGCTCCTACGAGTGGGCAGGGAGTAGCTCACCCCTAAACTTT
.,TRBV29-1,.,TRBJ2-7,CSVNTWAQDEQYF,TGCAGCGTCAACACATGGGCACAGGACGAGCAGTACTTC
.,TRBV10-3,few,TRBJ2-7,CAISETPISGVYEQYF,TGTGCCATCAGTGAGACGCCTATAAGTGGGGTATACGAGCAGTACTTC
.,TRBV29-1,.,TRBJ2-7,CSVEWTEGSYEQYF,TGCAGCGTTGAATGGACCGAGGGGTCCTACGAGCAGTACTTC
.,TRBV24-1,.,TRBJ1-1,CATSDLPGRAGRLASSEAFF,TGTGCCACCAGTGACCTGCCGGGCAGGGCAGGGCGGTTAGCATCCTCTGAAGCTTTCTTT
.,TRBV12-3/TRBV12-4,few,TRBJ1-3,CASSGQRDSGNTIYF,TGTGCCAGCAGCGGACAGCGGGACTCTGGAAACACCATATATTTT
.,TRBV6-1,few,TRBJ2-5,CASSDGLKETQYF,TGTGCCAGCAGTGACGGACTAAAAGAGACCCAGTACTTC
.,TRBV12-3/TRBV12-4,many,TRBJ1-5,CASSSGGLWGSNQPQHF,TGTGCCAGCAGTTCCGGGGGACTCTGGGGCAGCAATCAGCCCCAGCATTTT
.,TRBV29-1,once,TRBJ1-1,CSVEGRGGANTEAFF,TGCAGCGTTGAAGGAAGAGGGGGAGCGAACACTGAAGCTTTCTTT
TRBD1,TRBV7-2,.,TRBJ2-7,CASSGTGGWRARDEQYF,TGTGCCAGCAGCGGCACAGGGGGCTGGAGGGCCAGGGACGAGCAGTACTTC
TRBD1,TRBV24-1,.,TRBJ2-1,CATTSGTVGNEQFF,TGTGCCACCACCTCTGGGACAGTCGGCAATGAGCAGTTCTTC
TRBD1,TRBV12-3/TRBV12-4,many,TRBJ2-5,CASSFGQGRETQYF,TGTGCCAGCAGTTTCGGACAGGGCCGAGAGACCCAGTACTTC
TRBD2,TRBV7-2,.,TRBJ2-7,CASSLALSGRMHEQYF,TGTGCCAGCAGCTTAGCGCTAAGCGGGAGAATGCACGAGCAGTACTTC
.,TRBV12-3/TRBV12-4,few,TRBJ1-3,CASSLNLVGYSGNTIYF,TGTGCCAGCAGTTTAAATCTCGTTGGATACTCTGGAAACACCATATATTTT
.,TRBV7-2,.,TRBJ2-7,CASKSGLASYEQYF,TGTGCCAGCAAGTCGGGACTGGCCTCCTACGAGCAGTACTTC
TRBD2,TRBV20-1,.,TRBJ2-1,CSALTGTSAYNEQFF,TGCAGTGCCTTGACCGGGACTAGCGCCTACAATGAGCAGTTCTTC
TRBD2,TRBV6-6,.,TRBJ2-7,CASRPYGTSGRAPYEQYF,TGTGCCAGCAGGCCTTACGGGACTAGCGGGAGGGCCCCCTACGAGCAGTACTTC
.,TRBV6-6,.,TRBJ1-5,CASSYPPGRGQPQHF,TGTGCCAGCAGTTACCCTCCAGGTAGGGGTCAGCCCCAGCATTTT
.,TRBV5-1,few,TRBJ2-7,CASSFRGMNYEQYF,TGCGCCAGCAGCTTCAGAGGGATGAACTACGAGCAGTACTTC